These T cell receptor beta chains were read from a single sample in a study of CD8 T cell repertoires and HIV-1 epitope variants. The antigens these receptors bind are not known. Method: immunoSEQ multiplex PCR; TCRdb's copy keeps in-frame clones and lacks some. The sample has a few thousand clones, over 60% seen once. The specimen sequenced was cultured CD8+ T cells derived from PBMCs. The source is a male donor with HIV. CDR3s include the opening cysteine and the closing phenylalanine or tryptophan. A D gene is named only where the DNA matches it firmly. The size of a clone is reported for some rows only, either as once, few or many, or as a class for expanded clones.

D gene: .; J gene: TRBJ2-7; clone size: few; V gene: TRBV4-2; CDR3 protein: CASSLRAGEQYF; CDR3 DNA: TGTGCCAGCAGCTTACGAGCGGGCGAGCAGTACTTC
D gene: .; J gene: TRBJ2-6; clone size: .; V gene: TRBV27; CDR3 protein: CASSPRDISSGANVLTF; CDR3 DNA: TGTGCCAGCAGTCCACGGGACATCAGCTCTGGGGCCAACGTCCTGACTTTC
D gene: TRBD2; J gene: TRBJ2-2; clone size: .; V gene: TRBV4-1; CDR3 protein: CASSPGTSGISGGELFF; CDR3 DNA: TGCGCCAGCAGCCCAGGGACTAGCGGGATAAGTGGCGGGGAGCTGTTTTTT
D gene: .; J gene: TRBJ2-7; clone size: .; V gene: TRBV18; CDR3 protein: CASSPANEQYF; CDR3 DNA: TGTGCCAGCTCACCAGCGAACGAGCAGTACTTC
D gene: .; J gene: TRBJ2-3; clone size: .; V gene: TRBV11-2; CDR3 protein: CASSPPGWEAGPFF; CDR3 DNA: TGTGCCAGCAGCCCCCCAGGGTGGGAAGCGGGTCCGTTTTTT
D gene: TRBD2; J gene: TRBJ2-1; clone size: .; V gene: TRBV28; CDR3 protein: CASRSRLAALNEQFF; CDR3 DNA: TGTGCCAGCAGGAGCCGACTAGCGGCCCTCAATGAGCAGTTCTTC
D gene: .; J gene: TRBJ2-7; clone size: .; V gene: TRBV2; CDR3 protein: CASSDDTYEQYF; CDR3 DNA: TGTGCCAGCAGCGACGACACGTACGAGCAGTACTTC
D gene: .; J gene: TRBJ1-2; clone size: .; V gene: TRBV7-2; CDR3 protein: CASSSSGADYGYTF; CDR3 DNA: TGTGCCAGCAGCTCCTCAGGGGCTGACTATGGCTACACCTTC
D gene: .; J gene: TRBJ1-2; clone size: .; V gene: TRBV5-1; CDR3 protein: CASSLGQINYGYTF; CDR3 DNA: TGCGCCAGCAGCTTGGGACAGATTAACTATGGCTACACCTTC
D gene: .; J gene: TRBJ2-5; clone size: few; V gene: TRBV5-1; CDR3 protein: CASSLDLFEETQYF; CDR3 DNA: TGCGCCAGCAGCTTGGATCTGTTTGAAGAGACCCAGTACTTC
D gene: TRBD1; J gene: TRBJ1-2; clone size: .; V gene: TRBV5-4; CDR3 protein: CASSLEGAGYGYTF; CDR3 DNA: TGTGCCAGCAGCTTGGAGGGGGCCGGCTATGGCTACACCTTC
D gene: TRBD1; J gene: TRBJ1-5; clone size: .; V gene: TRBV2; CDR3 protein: CASEAGGSRSQPQHF; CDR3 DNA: TGTGCCAGCGAGGCAGGGGGAAGTCGGAGTCAGCCCCAGCATTTT
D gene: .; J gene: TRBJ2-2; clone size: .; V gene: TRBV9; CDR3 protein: CASSPENTGELFF; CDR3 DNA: TGTGCCAGCAGCCCTGAGAACACCGGGGAGCTGTTTTTT
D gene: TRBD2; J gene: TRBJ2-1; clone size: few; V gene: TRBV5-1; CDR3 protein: CASSLRAGGGNEQFF; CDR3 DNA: TGCGCCAGCAGCTTGCGAGCGGGGGGAGGTAATGAGCAGTTCTTC
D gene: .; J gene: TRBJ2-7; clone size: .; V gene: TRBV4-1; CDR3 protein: CASSQGRGDRYSYEQYF; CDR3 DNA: TGCGCCAGCAGCCAAGGCCGGGGGGACAGGTACTCCTACGAGCAGTACTTC
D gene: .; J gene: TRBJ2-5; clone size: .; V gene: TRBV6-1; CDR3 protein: CASSEARRGTQYF; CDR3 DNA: TGTGCCAGCAGTGAAGCGCGTCGGGGGACCCAGTACTTC